Included here is one TCR beta chain sequence, with context. The data were obtained in a study of blood T cell repertoires in COVID-19. Study overall: Samples of COVID-19 (acute and convalescent) were obtained from the United States, Italy and Spain.

Original processing methods: Estimates of nucleated cell counts were drawn from the amplification of reference gene primers. TCRdb's table, derived via immunoSEQ multiplex PCR, lists solely in-frame clones and lacks some. The D gene and trimming were derived from the DNA, and the V and J assignments and clone size from that table. The table lists roughly 200,000 clones, 88% of them singletons. The CDR3 has 11 amino acids. Deletions cut 4 bases from V and 5 bases from J, with 5 bases between. The V gene's germline CDR1 is MGHDK and CDR2 SYGVNS. This rearrangement joins TRBV25-1 to TRBJ1-1, with D hard to call. This TCR was recovered from a man in his 70s with acute or convalescent COVID-19. The material sequenced was peripheral blood. The CDR3, as DNA: TGTGCCAGCAGTGTGGAGACTGAAGCTTTCTTT. Amino acids: CASSVETEAFF.